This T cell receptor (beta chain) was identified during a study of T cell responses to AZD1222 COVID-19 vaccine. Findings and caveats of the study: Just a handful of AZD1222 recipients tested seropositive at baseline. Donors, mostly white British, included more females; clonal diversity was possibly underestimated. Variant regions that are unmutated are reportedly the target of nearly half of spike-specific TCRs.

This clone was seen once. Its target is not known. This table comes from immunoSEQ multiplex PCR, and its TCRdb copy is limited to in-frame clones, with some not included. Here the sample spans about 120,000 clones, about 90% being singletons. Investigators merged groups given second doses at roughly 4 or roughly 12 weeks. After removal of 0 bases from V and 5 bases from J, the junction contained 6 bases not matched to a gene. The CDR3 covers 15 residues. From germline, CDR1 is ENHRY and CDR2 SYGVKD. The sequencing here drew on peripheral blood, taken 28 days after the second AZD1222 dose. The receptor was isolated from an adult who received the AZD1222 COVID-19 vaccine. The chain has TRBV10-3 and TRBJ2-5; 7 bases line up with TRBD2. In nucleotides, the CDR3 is TGTGCCATCAGTGAGTCGGGCGGGAGAGCGGAGACCCAGTACTTC. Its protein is CAISESGGRAETQYF.